This TCR beta chain was profiled in a study of T-cell memory formation after mild COVID-19. Study at large: In these data, TCR clusters were largely donor specific.

Findings and caveats of the study: Second-wave clones peaking on day 37 lacked confirmed SARS-CoV-2 specificity.

About this clonotype: Its antigen remains unidentified.

TCRdb redid the calling of the 5' RACE reads with MiXCR, one entry per CDR3 protein. The sample carries some 410,000 distinct CDR3 sequences, 20% to 30% recorded once. Trimming removed 2 bases from V and 4 bases from J, with 9 bases in between. Germline CDR1 MNHEY, CDR2 SVGAGI. The length of the CDR3 is 13 residues. The source is an adult woman who had mild COVID-19 (a few samples of this study predate the infection). Cell type and time point are not known. Sequencing input: PBMCs or a T cell subset sorted from them (not recorded which). V and J are TRBV6-5 and TRBJ2-7, with a possible D match to TRBD1 (5 bases). In DNA form, the CDR3 reads TGTGCCAGCAGTTACCCAAGGGGTTACGAGCAGTACTTC. It yields the protein CASSYPRGYEQYF.